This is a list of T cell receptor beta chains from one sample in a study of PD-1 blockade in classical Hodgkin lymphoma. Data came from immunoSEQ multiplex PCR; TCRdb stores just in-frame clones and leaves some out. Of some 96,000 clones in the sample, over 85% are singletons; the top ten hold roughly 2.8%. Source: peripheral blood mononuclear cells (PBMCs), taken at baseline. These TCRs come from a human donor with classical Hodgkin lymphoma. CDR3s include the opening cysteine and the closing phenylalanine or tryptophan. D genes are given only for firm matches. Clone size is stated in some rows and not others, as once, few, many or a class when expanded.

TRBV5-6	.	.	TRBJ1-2	TGTGCCAGCAGCTACCCGGGGGCGGGTGGCTACACCTTC	CASSYPGAGGYTF
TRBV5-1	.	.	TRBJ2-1	TGCGCCAGCAGCCGGACCGGGACCCCTGAGGGCTCCTACAATGAGCAGTTCTTC	CASSRTGTPEGSYNEQFF
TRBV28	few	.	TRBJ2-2	TGTGCCAGCAGTGCAATATCAGGGTATCGAACCGGGGAGCTGTTTTTT	CASSAISGYRTGELFF
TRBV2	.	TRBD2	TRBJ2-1	TGTGCCAGCAGGCCCCGGACGGGACTAGTCTACAATGAGCAGTTCTTC	CASRPRTGLVYNEQFF
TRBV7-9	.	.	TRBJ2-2	TGTGCCAGCAGCCAAGTGATTCTTACCGGGGAGCTGTTTTTT	CASSQVILTGELFF
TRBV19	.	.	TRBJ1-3	TGTGCCAGTCACGGGGAGGGAAAGAGAGAAGACACCATATATTTT	CASHGEGKREDTIYF
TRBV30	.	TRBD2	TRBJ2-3	TGTGCCTGGAGCCTCGGAGCGGGGTTTCAAACAGATACGCAGTATTTT	CAWSLGAGFQTDTQYF
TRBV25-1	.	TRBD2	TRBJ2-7	TGTGCCAGCAGTGAGGGACTAGCGGGGCTAAGCTACGAGCAGTACTTC	CASSEGLAGLSYEQYF
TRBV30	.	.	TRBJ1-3	TGTGCCTGGAGTGTACCGTGGATCGGGTCTGGAAACACCATATATTTT	CAWSVPWIGSGNTIYF
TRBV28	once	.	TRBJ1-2	TGTGCCAGCAGTTTTCAGGCAGGGTATGGCTACACCTTC	CASSFQAGYGYTF
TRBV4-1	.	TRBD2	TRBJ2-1	TGCGCCAGCAGCCAAGCCATAGTCCGGACTAGCGGGAAGTTTGAGCAGTTCTTC	CASSQAIVRTSGKFEQFF
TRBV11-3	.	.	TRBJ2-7	TGTGCCAGCAGCTTAGGAGGAGAATACGAGCAGTACTTC	CASSLGGEYEQYF
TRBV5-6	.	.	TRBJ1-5	TGTGCCAGCAGCTTGGCAGTTGGGAATCAGCCCCAGCATTTT	CASSLAVGNQPQHF
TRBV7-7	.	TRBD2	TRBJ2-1	TGTGCCAGCAGCCTCCATGCGGGCTCGTTTAGCGGGGGAAGCTCCTACAATGAGCAGTTCTTC	CASSLHAGSFSGGSSYNEQFF
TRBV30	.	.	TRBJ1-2	TGTGCCTGGAGTCCTGTCAGCACGGTCTATGGCTACACCTTC	CAWSPVSTVYGYTF
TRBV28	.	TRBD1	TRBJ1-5	TGTGCCAGCAGTTTGGACAGGGGGGGAGGTCAGCCCCAGCATTTT	CASSLDRGGGQPQHF
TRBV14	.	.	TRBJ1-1	TGTGCCAGCAGCCAAGAGGTTGGACGGGGGAACACTGAAGCTTTCTTT	CASSQEVGRGNTEAFF
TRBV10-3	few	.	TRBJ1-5	TGTGCCATCAGTGAGCCCGGGCAGCCCCAGCATTTT	CAISEPGQPQHF
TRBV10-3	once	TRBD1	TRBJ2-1	TGTGCCATCAGTGAGTCAGGGGGCCTCTCCTACAATGAGCAGTTCTTC	CAISESGGLSYNEQFF
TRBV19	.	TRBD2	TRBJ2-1	TGTGCCAGTAGCCAGACTAGCGGAGTGTACAATGAGCAGTTCTTC	CASSQTSGVYNEQFF
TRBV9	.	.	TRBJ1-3	TGTGCCAGCAGCGTTACAGTCTCTGGAAACACCATATATTTT	CASSVTVSGNTIYF
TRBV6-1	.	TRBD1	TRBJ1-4	TGTGCCAGCAGTCCACGGACAGGGGGAGTCGAAAAACTGTTTTTT	CASSPRTGGVEKLFF
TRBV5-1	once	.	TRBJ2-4	TGCGCCAGCAGCTTGGGGGTGGGCATTCAGTACTTC	CASSLGVGIQYF
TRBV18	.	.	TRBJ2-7	TGTGCCAGCTCCCCCGGGCGGGGTCTGTCCTACGAGCAGTACTTC	CASSPGRGLSYEQYF
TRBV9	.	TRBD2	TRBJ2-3	TGTGCCAGCAGCGCTAGCGGTATACCCCTTGATACGCAATATTTT	CASSASGIPLDTQYF
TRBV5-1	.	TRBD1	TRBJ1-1	TGCGCCAGCAGCTTGGCCGACAGGGCCACTGAAGCTTTCTTT	CASSLADRATEAFF
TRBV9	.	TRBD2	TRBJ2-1	TGTGCCAGCAGCGACCTAGGCGGGAGCGGTTACAATGAGCAGTTCTTC	CASSDLGGSGYNEQFF
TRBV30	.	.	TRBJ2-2	TGTGCCTGGAGTTTCGCTGGGGAGCTGTTTTTT	CAWSFAGELFF
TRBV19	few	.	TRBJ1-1	TGTGCCAGTAAGAACACTGAAGCTTTCTTT	CASKNTEAFF
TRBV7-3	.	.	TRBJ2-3	TGTGCCAGCAGCTTAATGGGGGGCGGCTTCCTAGACGACACAGATACGCAGTATTTT	CASSLMGGGFLDDTDTQYF
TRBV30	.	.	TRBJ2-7	TGTGCCTGGAGACGGGGCGGTGCGCGTGGCGAGCAGTACTTC	CAWRRGGARGEQYF
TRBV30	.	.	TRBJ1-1	TGTGCCTGGAAGGCCAGGGATTTTCGGTCTTTCTTT	CAWKARDFRSFF
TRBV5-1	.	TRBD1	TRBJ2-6	TGCGCCAGCAGCAGAGGGACAGCTGGGGCCAACGTCCTGACTTTC	CASSRGTAGANVLTF
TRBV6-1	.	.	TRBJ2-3	TGTGCCAGCGCTCCGATAAGCACAGATACGCAGTATTTT	CASAPISTDTQYF
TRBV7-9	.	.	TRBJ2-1	TGTGCCAGCAGCTTAGGTTGGGACAATGAGCAGTTCTTC	CASSLGWDNEQFF
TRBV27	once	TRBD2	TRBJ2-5	TGTGCCAGCAGTTTATCCCCCCTCCCTAGCGGGAGGAATCAAGAGACCCAGTACTTC	CASSLSPLPSGRNQETQYF
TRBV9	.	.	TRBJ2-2	TGTGCCAGCAGCGTAGCGGTAGGTTCCGGGGAGCTGTTTTTT	CASSVAVGSGELFF
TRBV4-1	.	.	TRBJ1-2	TGCGCCAGCAGCCAAGAGGCATCCGGGTTAACACACCGAGACTACACCTTC	CASSQEASGLTHRDYTF
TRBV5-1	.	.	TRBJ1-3	TGCGCCAGCAGCTTGGAGGGGGTTCTTCTCTCTGGAAACACCATATATTTT	CASSLEGVLLSGNTIYF
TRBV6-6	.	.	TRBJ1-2	TGTGCCAGCACAGACACCCTCTATGGCTACACCTTC	CASTDTLYGYTF